This TCR beta chain was sequenced in a study of breast tumors, draining lymph nodes, adjacent tissues. General observations from the study: Compared with lymph nodes, tumors were less diverse; compared with nontumor tissue, more. Tumor T cell lymph node origin was a supported hypothesis, not proven.

TCRdb passed the multiplex PCR reads through MiXCR, listing each CDR3 protein once. The repertoire holds under 250,000 distinct CDR3 sequences, with approximately 31% as singletons. Breast cancer patients provided tissue from their axillary draining lymph nodes. Germline CDR1 is SGHTA and CDR2 is FQGNSA. This CDR3 contains 15 residues. This clonotype came up many times. Its target is not known. The junction differs from germline at one of its ends, possibly a read error. The chain employs TRBV7-2 and TRBJ1-2; TRBD1 might be the D (5 bases). Input material: axillary lymph node tissue. This clonotype originated in a female donor with breast cancer. Some clones in this sample may be carry-over from other donors' samples. The CDR3 reads CASSLDSSGSYGYPF. The CDR3 nucleotides read TGTGCCAGCAGCTTAGATTCGTCAGGGAGCTATGGCTACCCCTTC.